The sequence of this T cell receptor (beta chain) was determined in a study of radiotherapy plus CTLA-4 blockade in lung cancer. Study overall: Objective responses were observed in around 17% of patients, and disease control was achieved by just over 30%. Study-level points and caveats: Among reported predictors of response, early blood T cell clone dynamics with interferon-beta performed best. Blood saw expansion of tumor-derived TCR clones after radiotherapy plus ipilimumab.

On this clone itself: The antigen is undetermined.

Per the germline V gene, CDR1 is WNHNN and CDR2 is SYGVQD (reference sequence). There are 13 residues in the CDR3. V shed 3 bases and J shed 0 bases, with 5 bases lying between them. The repertoire was sequenced with immunoSEQ multiplex PCR; TCRdb's copy has only in-frame clones and lacks some. The data contain approximately 50,000 clones, approximately 86% of them singletons. The sample consisted of peripheral blood, taken from a patient treated with radiotherapy plus ipilimumab. The rearrangement uses TRBV10-1 and TRBJ1-2; D call uncertain. The TCR comes from a human donor with non-small cell lung cancer that progressed on radiotherapy plus ipilimumab. Some clones in this sample may be carry-over from other donors' samples. The CDR3 DNA is TGCGCCAGCAGTGACGGTTCTAACTATGGCTACACCTTC. It is translated as CASSDGSNYGYTF.